Below are 27 T cell receptor beta chains sequenced from a single sample in a study of neurological immune-mediated disorders. Using its own MiXCR run on the 5' RACE reads, TCRdb lists one record per CDR3 protein. The table has 30,000 or so distinct CDR3 sequences, under 5% seen once; the top ten hold about 23%. Specimen: CD4+ T cells from blood. Receptors originate from a woman in her forties in good health.

This clonotype was detected ten times or more. V gene TRBV10-2 combines with J gene TRBJ2-3; 8 positions match TRBD1. Germline CDR1 WSHSY, CDR2 SAAADI. CDR3 length: 14 residues. V gave up 7 bases and J gave up 5 bases; unmatched junction bases: 8. The CDR3 DNA follows: TGCGCCAGCAAGAGGGCAGGGGGCAAAGATACGCAGTATTTT. It translates to CASKRAGGKDTQYF.

This clonotype has at least ten counts. The chain recombines TRBV5-1 with TRBJ1-2, with D perhaps TRBD1 (6 bases). V gave up 4 bases and J gave up 0 bases, with 13 bases separating them. The germline CDR1 and CDR2 sequences are SGHRS and YFSETQ. This CDR3 has 15 residues. CDR3 bases: TGCGCCAGCAGCCAGGGGAACCCCACTAACTATGGCTACACCTTC. Its protein product is CASSQGNPTNYGYTF.

This clonotype was counted many times. The rearrangement uses TRBV3-1 and TRBJ2-7; D not certain. The CDR3 spans 15 residues. CDR1 LGHDT and CDR2 YNNKEL come from the germline V gene (reference sequence). V was cut by 1 base and J by 3 bases, with 13 bases left in between. Written as DNA, the CDR3 is TGTGCCAGCAGCCAAGGCCACAGAGAGATCTACGAGCAGTACTTC. The encoded protein is CASSQGHREIYEQYF.

This clonotype was seen repeatedly, ten times or more. The chain recombines TRBV9 with TRBJ2-3; no clear D gene. CDR1 and CDR2 from the germline V gene are SGDLS and YYNGEE. The ends were cut back, 0 bases at V and 6 bases at J, with 8 bases in the middle. The length of the CDR3 is 13 residues. The CDR3 loop is CASSVGRLDTQYF. The CDR3 nucleotides are TGTGCCAGCAGCGTAGGACGACTTGATACGCAGTATTTT.

This clonotype appeared many times. The chain employs TRBV10-1 and TRBJ1-1; D possibly corresponds to TRBD1 (5 bases). Trimming removed 3 bases at V and 6 bases at J, with 14 bases between. This CDR3 has 14 residues. CDR1 and CDR2 from the germline V gene are WNHNN and SYGVQD (reference sequence). Here the CDR3 reads CASSENTGGSEAFF. CDR3 DNA sequence: TGCGCCAGCAGTGAAAATACAGGCGGGTCTGAAGCTTTCTTT.

In this sample, this clonotype turned up a few times. The J gene is TRBJ2-1, the V gene TRBV11-3, with D perhaps TRBD1 (7 bases). Germline CDR1 SGHNT, CDR2 YENEEA. The CDR3 is 15 residues long. V shed 5 bases and J shed 6 bases, with 17 bases lying between them. Here the CDR3 reads CASSPQGGAGNEQFF. As DNA, the CDR3 is TGTGCCAGCAGCCCCCAGGGGGGCGCGGGCAATGAGCAGTTCTTC.

The J gene is TRBJ2-7, the V gene TRBV12-3 or TRBV12-4; 9 nucleotides match TRBD2. J gave up 4 bases and V 1 base, and 2 bases lay outside the gene matches. The CDR3 runs to 14 residues. The CDR3 sequence is CASSLGAGGYEQYF. The DNA for the CDR3 is TGTGCCAGCAGTTTAGGAGCGGGAGGTTACGAGCAGTACTTC.

This clonotype was observed many times. The chain has TRBV20-1 and TRBJ2-3, with 9 positions matching TRBD1. The V gene end was trimmed by 3 bases and the J gene end by 3 bases; junction bases not matched to a gene: 4. CDR1 is DFQATT, CDR2 SNEGSKA, per germline (reference sequence). This CDR3 region has 14 residues. The CDR3 nucleotides read TGCAGTGCTAGTTACGGGACAGGGACAGATACGCAGTATTTT. It translates to CSASYGTGTDTQYF.

This clonotype was observed at least ten times. The chain couples TRBV27 to TRBJ2-4, with 9 bases identical to TRBD1. V lost 3 bases, J lost 0 bases, and 6 bases stayed unmatched. Germline V gene lookup returns CDR1 MNHEY and CDR2 SMNVEV (reference sequence). The CDR3 extends over 17 amino acids. CDR3 sequence (DNA): TGTGCCAGCAGTTTCAACAGGGGGCCCCTAGCCAAAAACATTCAGTACTTC. Its protein product is CASSFNRGPLAKNIQYF.

Ten or more counts support this clonotype. The V and J genes are TRBV29-1 and TRBJ2-5; 7 nucleotides line up with TRBD2. Trimming took 1 base from V and 5 from J; bases not matched to a gene: 10. CDR1 SQVTM and CDR2 ANQGSEA come from the germline V gene. There are 15 residues in the CDR3. CDR3 nucleotide sequence: TGCAGCGTTGAAGGGGGGGGAGGAGATCTGGAGACCCAGTACTTC. It translates to CSVEGGGGDLETQYF.

This clonotype has at least ten counts. The chain links TRBV7-9 to TRBJ1-6, with 7 nucleotides matching TRBD1. Germline-derived CDR1 and CDR2 are SEHNR and FQNEAQ (reference sequence). The trim removed 5 bases at V and 4 bases at J, leaving 5 bases unmatched. The CDR3 runs to 15 residues. The CDR3 loop reads CASSPDRVYNSPLHF. The DNA for the CDR3 is TGTGCCAGCAGCCCCGACAGGGTATATAATTCACCCCTCCACTTT.

This clonotype has at least ten counts. The chain employs TRBV7-2 and TRBJ1-2, with D possibly matching TRBD1 (5 bases). The CDR3 loop spans 15 amino acids. The V end was cut by 5 bases, the J end by 8 bases, with 21 bases between. Germline CDR1 and CDR2: SGHTA and FQGNSA. CDR3 protein: CASSLIPEPRGGYTF. The CDR3 coding sequence is TGTGCCAGCAGCCTCATTCCCGAGCCTCGGGGCGGCTACACCTTC.

The chain links TRBV19 to TRBJ2-1; possibly TRBD2 for D (5 bases). V was cut by 10 bases and J by 10 bases, with 20 bases left in between. The CDR3 runs to 13 residues. The V gene's germline CDR1 is LNHDA and CDR2 SQIVND (reference sequence). CDR3 coding DNA: TGTGCCACCGGGGATCCTAGGATTGGCGAGCAGTTCTTC. It codes for CATGDPRIGEQFF.

At least ten counts were recorded for this clonotype. The chain couples TRBV11-2 to TRBJ2-6; 8 bases align to TRBD1. CDR1 and CDR2 (germline): SGHAT, FQNNGV. The CDR3 totals 18 residues. J gave up 4 bases and V 1 base, and 9 bases lay outside the gene matches. The CDR3 spells CASSLARQGYSGANVLTF. CDR3 bases: TGTGCCAGCAGCTTAGCCCGACAGGGGTATTCCGGGGCCAACGTCCTGACTTTC.

In this sample, this clonotype turned up many times. V and J are TRBV27 and TRBJ2-1; 9 nucleotides match TRBD2. Losses at the gene ends were 5 bases for V and 10 bases for J; bases not matched to a gene: 18. In germline, CDR1 is MNHEY, CDR2 SMNVEV (reference sequence). There are 17 residues in the CDR3. The CDR3 DNA reads TGTGCCAGCAGTCGAGGATTAGCGGGAGTTGCGCTAAGGGAGCAGTTCTTC. It codes for CASSRGLAGVALREQFF.

This clonotype showed up many times. The chain joins TRBV5-1 to TRBJ2-5; TRBD2 matches at 16 bases. Germline V gives CDR1 SGHRS, CDR2 YFSETQ. The CDR3 has 18 residues. V lost 1 base, J lost 4 bases, and 7 bases stayed unmatched. CDR3 protein: CASSLMGLAGGPRETQYF. The DNA for the CDR3 is TGCGCCAGCAGCTTGATGGGACTAGCGGGGGGGCCGCGAGAGACCCAGTACTTC.

This clonotype was counted at least ten times. This chain joins TRBV20-1 and TRBJ2-5; weak D call: TRBD1 (6 bases). Trimming removed 3 bases from V and 4 bases from J, with 24 bases in between. The length of the CDR3 is 17 residues. From germline, CDR1 is DFQATT and CDR2 SNEGSKA (reference sequence). DNA for the CDR3: TGCAGTGCTAGTGACTGGAGCGACAGGAGGCCCCCAGAGACCCAGTACTTC. Its protein product is CSASDWSDRRPPETQYF.

This clonotype was seen at least ten times. The chain employs TRBV20-1 and TRBJ2-1; perhaps TRBD2 as D (6 bases). Trimming cost V 3 bases and J 2 bases, with 14 bases left between them. There are 15 residues in the CDR3. Germline loops: CDR1 DFQATT, CDR2 SNEGSKA (reference sequence). The CDR3 region is CSASWLGGPYNEQFF. The CDR3 nucleotides read TGCAGTGCTAGTTGGTTGGGGGGACCCTACAATGAGCAGTTCTTC.

This clonotype showed up many times. The chain couples TRBV27 to TRBJ2-7; D not certain. V lost 0 bases, J lost 3 bases, and 15 bases lay in between. The germline CDR1 and CDR2 sequences are MNHEY and SMNVEV (reference sequence). The CDR3 runs 16 residues. CDR3: CASSLSTSTLDYEQYF. CDR3 DNA: TGTGCCAGCAGTTTATCGACATCAACTTTAGACTACGAGCAGTACTTC.

By proportion, this clonotype is medium-sized. The chain couples TRBV28 to TRBJ1-1, with TRBD1 as a possible D gene (5 bases). The germline V and J ends were trimmed by 6 bases and 4 bases, with 15 bases remaining between them. The germline CDR1 and CDR2 sequences are MDHEN and SYDVKM. This CDR3 has 14 residues. The DNA for the CDR3 is TGTGCCAGCAGGGGCCCCGCAGGGTTCACTGAAGCTTTCTTT. Its translation: CASRGPAGFTEAFF. Full variable domain (outside the CDR3, taken from reference TRBV28 and TRBJ1-1): DVKVTQSSRYLVKRTGEKVFLECVQDMDHENMFWYRQDPGLGLRLIYFSYDVKMKEKGDIPEGYSVSREKKERFSLILESASTNQTSMYLCASRGPAGFTEAFFGQGTRLTVV.

This clonotype was seen ten or more times. The rearrangement joins TRBV5-1 to TRBJ2-5, with 11 bases aligning to TRBD2. Germline assignment: CDR1 SGHRS and CDR2 YFSETQ. V lost 6 bases, J lost 1 base, and 14 bases stayed unmatched. CDR3 length: 18 amino acids. As DNA, the CDR3 is TGCGCCAGCACTAATCTCCCTAGCGGGGGGCCTATCCAAGAGACCCAGTACTTC. Protein product: CASTNLPSGGPIQETQYF.

This clonotype was seen many times. The chain has TRBV15 and TRBJ1-1; D remains unclear. The CDR3 extends over 14 amino acids. CDR1 LNHNV and CDR2 YYDKDF come from the germline V gene (reference sequence). V was trimmed by 0 bases and J by 2 bases, leaving 7 bases between them. The CDR3 reads CATSREIQNTEAFF. The CDR3 nucleotides are TGTGCCACCAGCAGAGAAATCCAAAACACTGAAGCTTTCTTT.

This clonotype was seen at least ten times. This chain uses TRBV18 with TRBJ1-1; 7 bases map to TRBD1. V trimming: 6 bases; J trimming: 0 bases; junction bases outside the gene matches: 10. Germline CDR1 reads KGHSH; CDR2 reads LQKENI. The CDR3 runs 16 residues. Here the CDR3 DNA reads TGTGCCAGCTCGCGAAACCCAGGGGGTATGAACACTGAAGCTTTCTTT. Amino acid sequence: CASSRNPGGMNTEAFF.

The sample holds many counts of this clonotype. The V gene is TRBV12-3 or TRBV12-4, the J gene TRBJ2-2, with D possibly matching TRBD1 (5 bases). Trimming left V 5 bases short and J 0 bases short, with 16 bases between. The CDR3 consists of 17 residues. The CDR3 region is CASSLSPGHSNTGELFF. The CDR3 DNA reads TGTGCCAGCAGTCTCAGCCCTGGACACTCGAACACCGGGGAGCTGTTTTTT.

This clonotype was counted many times. This rearrangement joins TRBV5-1 to TRBJ2-7, with TRBD1 matching 7 bases. The CDR3 extends over 15 amino acids. Germline CDR1 and CDR2: SGHRS and YFSETQ. V lost 4 bases and J lost 0; bases outside the gene matches: 7. In nucleotides, the CDR3 is TGCGCCAGCAGCCCCGGGACAGTTTCCTCCTACGAGCAGTACTTC. It is translated as CASSPGTVSSYEQYF.

This clonotype was picked up many times. V is TRBV5-1 and J is TRBJ2-1; 9 bases fit TRBD2. Germline CDR1 SGHRS, CDR2 YFSETQ. This CDR3 is 15 amino acids long. V dropped 0 bases and J dropped 7; count of bases not matched to a gene: 5. As DNA, the CDR3 is TGCGCCAGCAGCTTGGCCAGGCTAGCGGGAAATGAGCAGTTCTTC. Its protein product is CASSLARLAGNEQFF.

This clonotype was seen many times. V and J are TRBV7-8 and TRBJ1-5; 8 bases agree with TRBD1. V shed 1 base, J shed 4 bases, and the junction held 15 bases outside the gene matches. This CDR3 has 19 residues. Germline CDR1 is SGHVS and CDR2 is FQNEAQ. CDR3 in amino acids: CASSLVPLQGGGSNQPQHF. The CDR3 nucleotides are TGTGCCAGCAGCTTAGTACCGTTACAGGGGGGAGGTAGTAATCAGCCCCAGCATTTT.